These T cell receptor beta chains were read from a single sample in a study of blood T cell repertoires in COVID-19. TCRdb's table, derived via immunoSEQ multiplex PCR, lists solely in-frame clones and lacks some. The table lists about 220,000 clones, approximately 85% of them singletons. Specimen: peripheral blood. The receptors shown here come from a man in his fifties or sixties who had recovered from COVID-19. Each CDR3 is given with its conserved first and last residue. Each record gives: D gene, clone size, V gene, J gene, CDR3 protein, CDR3 DNA. A D gene is named only where the DNA matches it firmly. Expanded clones are given a class, and other clones once, few, many or no size at all.

>TRBD2|-|TRBV11-3|TRBJ2-1
CASSLDYAGEILF
TGTGCCAGCAGCTTAGATTACGCGGGAGAGATACTCTTC
>-|-|TRBV6-5|TRBJ2-1
CASSYSSVSYNEQFF
TGTGCCAGCAGTTACTCAAGCGTCTCCTACAATGAGCAGTTCTTC
>TRBD2|-|TRBV5-1|TRBJ2-7
CASSISGGTYEQYF
TGCGCCAGCAGCATTAGCGGGGGGACCTACGAGCAGTACTTC
>-|-|TRBV4-1|TRBJ2-1
CASSRTSGSSHEQFF
TGCGCCAGCAGCAGGACTTCTGGCTCATCCCATGAGCAGTTCTTC
>TRBD1|-|TRBV5-6|TRBJ1-6
CASSWGRQGTSPLHF
TGTGCCAGCAGCTGGGGTCGACAGGGAACCTCACCCCTCCACTTT
>TRBD1|once|TRBV24-1|TRBJ2-3
CATGLGGQGTDTQYF
TGTGCCACCGGTCTGGGGGGACAGGGCACAGATACGCAGTATTTT
>-|-|TRBV18|TRBJ2-7
CASSPESSYEQYF
TGTGCCAGCTCACCCGAGAGCTCCTACGAGCAGTACTTC
>TRBD2|-|TRBV6-5|TRBJ2-1
CASSWTSGRLDEQFF
TGTGCCAGCAGCTGGACTAGCGGGAGGTTGGATGAGCAGTTCTTC
>-|-|TRBV5-6|TRBJ1-1
CASSTRKNTEAFF
TGTGCCAGCAGCACTCGTAAGAACACTGAAGCTTTCTTT
>-|-|TRBV7-2|TRBJ2-5
CASSLGGLGETQYF
TGTGCCAGCAGCTTAGGGGGGCTGGGGGAGACCCAGTACTTC
>-|-|TRBV9|TRBJ2-7
CASSVGGTYEQYF
TGTGCCAGCAGCGTAGGCGGAACCTACGAGCAGTACTTC
>TRBD2|-|TRBV11-2|TRBJ2-1
CASRPSGRPNEQFF
TGTGCCAGCAGGCCTAGCGGGAGACCAAATGAGCAGTTCTTC
>TRBD1|-|TRBV28|TRBJ2-3
CASRSGQGSTDTQYF
TGTGCCAGCAGGTCGGGACAGGGTTCTACAGATACGCAGTATTTT
>-|-|TRBV3-1/TRBV3-2|TRBJ1-6
CASSYGQINSPLHF
TGTGCCAGCAGCTACGGACAGATTAATTCACCCCTCCACTTT
>TRBD1|few|TRBV28|TRBJ1-6
CASSSTGGNSPLHF
TGTGCCAGCAGTTCGACAGGGGGTAATTCACCCCTCCACTTT
>-|-|TRBV6-1|TRBJ1-5
CASSEVRVVGYGNQPQHF
TGTGCCAGCAGTGAAGTGAGGGTTGTAGGGTACGGCAATCAGCCCCAGCATTTT
>-|-|TRBV30|TRBJ1-2
CAWTPSLTGTYGYTF
TGTGCCTGGACCCCTTCTCTTACAGGAACCTATGGCTACACCTTC